This TCR beta chain was documented in a study of cytomegalovirus exposure and HLA in healthy donors. Turning to the study itself: T cells numbering around 190 million yielded approximately 100 million unique TCR beta sequences in an earlier analysis. Tens of millions of unique TCRs from HLA-typed donors were held in an early data release.

The PCR had 60 Vbeta and 13 Jbeta primers. TCRdb's copy holds only in-frame clones and misses some; the assay was immunoSEQ multiplex PCR. The sample has around 200,000 clones; roughly 82% are singletons. Each donor was healthy, and each was a bone marrow donor. The V gene lost 10 bases and the J gene lost 4 bases, with 14 bases spanning the gap. This CDR3 spans 13 amino acids. The germline V gene encodes CDR1 MDHEN and CDR2 SYDVKM. As to this clone: The antigen remains undetermined.

Overall study findings and caveats: The authors excluded some V segments, including TRBV6-2 and TRBV6-3, as indistinguishable.

The V and J genes are TRBV28 and TRBJ2-1, with a weak D call TRBD2 (6 bases). Sequencing used PBMCs. This sequence was found in a woman aged 45 to 65 in good health and CMV-seropositive. In DNA, the CDR3 is TGTGCCACCGTATCCGCGGGGTACAATGAGCAGTTCTTC. Its protein product is CATVSAGYNEQFF.